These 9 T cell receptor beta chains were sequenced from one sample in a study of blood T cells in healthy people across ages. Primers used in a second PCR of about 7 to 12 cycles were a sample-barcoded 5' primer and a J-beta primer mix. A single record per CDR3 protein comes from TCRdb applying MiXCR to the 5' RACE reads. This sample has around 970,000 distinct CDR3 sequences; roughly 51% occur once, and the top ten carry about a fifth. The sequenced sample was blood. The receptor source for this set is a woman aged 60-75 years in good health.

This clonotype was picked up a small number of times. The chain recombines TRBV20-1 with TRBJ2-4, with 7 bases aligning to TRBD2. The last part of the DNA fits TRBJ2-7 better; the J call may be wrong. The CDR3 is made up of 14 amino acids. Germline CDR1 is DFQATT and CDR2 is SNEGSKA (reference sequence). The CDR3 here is CSASVRGRAHEQYF. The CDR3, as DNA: TGCAGTGCTAGTGTACGAGGGAGGGCCCACGAGCAGTACTTC.

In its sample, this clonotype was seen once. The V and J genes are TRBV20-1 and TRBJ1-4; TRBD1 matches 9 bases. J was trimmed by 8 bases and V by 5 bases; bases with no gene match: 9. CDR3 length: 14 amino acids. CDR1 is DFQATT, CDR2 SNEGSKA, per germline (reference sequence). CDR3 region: CSAPRGGQGEKLFF. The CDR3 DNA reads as TGCAGTGCTCCGAGGGGCGGACAGGGGGAAAAACTGTTTTTT.

The chain's CDR3 is CASSRLGRLANTGELFF. The CDR3 DNA is TGTGCCAGCAGCCGACTTGGAAGACTAGCGAACACCGGGGAGCTGTTTTTT. The chain joins TRBV27 to TRBJ2-2; possible D gene TRBD2, 6 bases. The CDR3 loop spans 17 amino acids. The V end lost 6 bases, the J end lost 0 bases, and 17 bases lay between the germline ends. Germline V lookup: CDR1 MNHEY, CDR2 SMNVEV (reference sequence).

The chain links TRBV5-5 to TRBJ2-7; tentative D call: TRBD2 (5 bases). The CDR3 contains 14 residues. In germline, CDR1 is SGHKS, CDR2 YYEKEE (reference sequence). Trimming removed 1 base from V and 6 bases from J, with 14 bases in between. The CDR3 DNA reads TGTGCCAGCAGCTTGCGGGGTGAACTCTCCGAGCAGTACTTC. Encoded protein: CASSLRGELSEQYF.

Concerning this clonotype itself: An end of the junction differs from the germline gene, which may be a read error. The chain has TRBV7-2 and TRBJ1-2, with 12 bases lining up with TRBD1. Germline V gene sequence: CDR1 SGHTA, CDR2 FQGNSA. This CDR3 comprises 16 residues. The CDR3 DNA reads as TGTGTCAGCAGCTTGCGAATGGGACAGGGGGCGGGTGGCTACACCTTC. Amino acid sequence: CVSSLRMGQGAGGYTF.

In nucleotides, the CDR3 is TGTGCCAGCAGTCCGGGACAGGGGAACTCTGGGGCCAACGTCCTGACTTTC. This sequence encodes CASSPGQGNSGANVLTF. The gene calls are TRBV6-2 or TRBV6-3 and TRBJ2-6; TRBD1 agrees at 10 bases. From germline, CDR1 is MNHEY and CDR2 SVGEGT. The J segment lost 0 bases and the V segment lost 5 bases, leaving 4 bases of the junction unmatched. This CDR3 has 17 amino acids.

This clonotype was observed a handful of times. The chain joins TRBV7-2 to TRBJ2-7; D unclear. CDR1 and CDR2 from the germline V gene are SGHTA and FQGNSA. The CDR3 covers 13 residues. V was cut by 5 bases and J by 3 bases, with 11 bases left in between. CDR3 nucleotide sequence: TGTGCCAGCAGCCTCGGCGTTAACTACGAGCAGTACTTC. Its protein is CASSLGVNYEQYF.

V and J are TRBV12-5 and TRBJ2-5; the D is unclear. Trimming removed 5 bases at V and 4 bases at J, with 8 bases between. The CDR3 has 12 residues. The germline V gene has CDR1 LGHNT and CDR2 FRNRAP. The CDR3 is CASGQTLETQYF. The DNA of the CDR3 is TGTGCTAGTGGTCAAACCTTAGAGACCCAGTACTTC.

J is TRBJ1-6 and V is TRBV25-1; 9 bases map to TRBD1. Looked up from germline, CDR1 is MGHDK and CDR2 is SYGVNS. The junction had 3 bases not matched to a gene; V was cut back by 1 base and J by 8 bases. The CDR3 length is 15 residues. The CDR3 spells CASSEWDRDYSPLHF. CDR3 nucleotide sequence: TGTGCCAGCAGTGAATGGGACAGGGATTATTCACCCCTCCACTTT. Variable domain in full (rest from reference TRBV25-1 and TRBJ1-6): EADIYQTPRYLVIGTGKKITLECSQTMGHDKMYWYQQDPGMELHLIHYSYGVNSTEKGDLSSESTVSRIRTEHFPLTLESARPSHTSQYLCASSEWDRDYSPLHFGNGTRLTVT.